The sequence of this T cell receptor beta chain was determined in a study of T cells in Graves' hyperthyroidism and ophthalmopathy. V was pared by 7 bases and J by 5 bases, with 18 bases between. Germline CDR1 and CDR2: SGHTA and FQGNSA. This CDR3 is 14 amino acids long. There are many counts of this clonotype. Its target is unknown. Using RNA transcripts as the source, TCR beta CDR3 regions were amplified. The study used the HTBI primer set for a first-round RT-PCR of the TCR CDR3. In TCRdb, the multiplex PCR reads were re-called with MiXCR into one record per CDR3 protein. The sample carries a few hundred thousand distinct CDR3 sequences, about a sixth recorded once. Patients with ophthalmopathy all had a Clinical Activity Score of at least 3, a NOSPECS grade of at least 4 and duration under 3 months. Fresh peripheral blood, around 10 ml, yielded the PBMCs. Broader study findings: Model output signaled ophthalmopathy a median roughly 6 months ahead of onset. Ophthalmopathy and stable hyperthyroidism were separated by a 13 V-J model.

This receptor was identified in a woman aged 40 to 49 with Graves' ophthalmopathy. What was sequenced was blood. The gene calls are TRBV7-2 and TRBJ2-7; a weak D match, TRBD2 (6 bases). CDR3 sequence reads: CASMPGSGWNEQYF. The CDR3 DNA is TGTGCCAGCATGCCGGGGAGCGGGTGGAACGAGCAGTACTTC.